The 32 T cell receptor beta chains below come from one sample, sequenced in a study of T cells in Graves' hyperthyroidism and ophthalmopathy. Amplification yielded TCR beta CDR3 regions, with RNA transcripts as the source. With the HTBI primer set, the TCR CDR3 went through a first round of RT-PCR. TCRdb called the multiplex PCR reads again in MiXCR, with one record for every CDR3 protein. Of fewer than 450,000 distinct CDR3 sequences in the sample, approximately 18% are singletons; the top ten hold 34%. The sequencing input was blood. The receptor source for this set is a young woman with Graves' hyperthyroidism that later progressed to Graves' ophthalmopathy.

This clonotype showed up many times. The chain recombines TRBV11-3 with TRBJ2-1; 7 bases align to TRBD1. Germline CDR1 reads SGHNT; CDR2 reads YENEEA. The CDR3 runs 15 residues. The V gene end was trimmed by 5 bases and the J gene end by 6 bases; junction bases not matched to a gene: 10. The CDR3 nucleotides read TGTGCCAGCAGCCGAATAGGGACAGTATCCAATGAGCAGTTCTTC. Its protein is CASSRIGTVSNEQFF.

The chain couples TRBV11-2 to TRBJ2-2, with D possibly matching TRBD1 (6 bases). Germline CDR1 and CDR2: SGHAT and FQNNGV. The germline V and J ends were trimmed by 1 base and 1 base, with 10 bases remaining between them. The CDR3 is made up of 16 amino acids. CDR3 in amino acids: CASSLGQGWNTGELFF. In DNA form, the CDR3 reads TGTGCCAGCAGCTTAGGTCAGGGGTGGAACACCGGGGAGCTGTTTTTT. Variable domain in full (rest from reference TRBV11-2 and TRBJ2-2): EAGVAQSPRYKIIEKRQSVAFWCNPISGHATLYWYQQILGQGPKLLIQFQNNGVVDDSQLPKDRFSAERLKGVDSTLKIQPAKLEDSAVYLCASSLGQGWNTGELFFGEGSRLTVL.

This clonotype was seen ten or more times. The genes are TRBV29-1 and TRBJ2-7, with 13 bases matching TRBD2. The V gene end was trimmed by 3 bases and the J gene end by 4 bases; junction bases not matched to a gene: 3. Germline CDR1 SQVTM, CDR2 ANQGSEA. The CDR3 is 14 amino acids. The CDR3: CSVERTSGSYEQYF. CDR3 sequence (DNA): TGCAGCGTTGAGCGGACTAGCGGGAGTTACGAGCAGTACTTC.

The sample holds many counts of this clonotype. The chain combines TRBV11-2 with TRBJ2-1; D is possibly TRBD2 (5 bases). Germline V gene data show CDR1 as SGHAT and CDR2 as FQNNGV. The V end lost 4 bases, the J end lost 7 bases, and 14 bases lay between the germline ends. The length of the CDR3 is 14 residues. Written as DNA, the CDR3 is TGTGCCAGCAGCTCATGGACCCGGGGAAATGAGCAGTTCTTC. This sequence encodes CASSSWTRGNEQFF.

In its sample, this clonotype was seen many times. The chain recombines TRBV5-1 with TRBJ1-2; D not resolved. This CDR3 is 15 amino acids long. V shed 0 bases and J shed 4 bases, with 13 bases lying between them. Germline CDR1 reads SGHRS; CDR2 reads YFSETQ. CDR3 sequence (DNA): TGCGCCAGCAGCTTGGATGGAGGATATCTCTATGGCTACACCTTC. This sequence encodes CASSLDGGYLYGYTF. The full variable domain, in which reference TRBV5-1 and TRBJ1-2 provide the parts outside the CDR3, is KAGVTQTPRYLIKTRGQQVTLSCSPISGHRSVSWYQQTPGQGLQFLFEYFSETQRNKGNFPGRFSGRQFSNSRSEMNVSTLELGDSALYLCASSLDGGYLYGYTFGSGTRLTVV.

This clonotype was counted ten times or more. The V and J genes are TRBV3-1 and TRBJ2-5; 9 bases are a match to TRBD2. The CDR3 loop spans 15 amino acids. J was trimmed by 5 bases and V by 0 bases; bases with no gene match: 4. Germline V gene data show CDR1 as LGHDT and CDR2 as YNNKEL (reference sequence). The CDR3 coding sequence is TGTGCCAGCAGCCAAGATCTAGCGGGGATGGAGACCCAGTACTTC. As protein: CASSQDLAGMETQYF.

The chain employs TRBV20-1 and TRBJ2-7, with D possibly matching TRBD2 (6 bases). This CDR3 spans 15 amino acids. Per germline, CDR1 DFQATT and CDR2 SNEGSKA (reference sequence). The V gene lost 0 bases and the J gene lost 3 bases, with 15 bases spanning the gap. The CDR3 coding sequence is TGCAGTGCTAGAGATGCCGGGACTTTCCTCTACGAGCAGTACTTC. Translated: CSARDAGTFLYEQYF.

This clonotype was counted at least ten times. The CDR3 nucleotides read TGTGCCAGCAGACACGACAGGAACACTGAAGCTTTCTTT. This gives the protein CASRHDRNTEAFF. The chain has TRBV28 and TRBJ1-1; possibly TRBD1 for D (5 bases). The length of the CDR3 is 13 residues. Per germline, CDR1 MDHEN and CDR2 SYDVKM. Trimming pared 6 bases from V and 1 base from J, leaving 9 bases between.

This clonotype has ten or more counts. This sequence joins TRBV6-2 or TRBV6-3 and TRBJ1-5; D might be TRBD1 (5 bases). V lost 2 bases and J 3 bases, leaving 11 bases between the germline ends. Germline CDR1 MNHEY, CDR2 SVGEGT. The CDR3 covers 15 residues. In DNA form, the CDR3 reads TGTGCCAGCAGTTACACACAGGAAGCCAATCAGCCCCAGCATTTT. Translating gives CASSYTQEANQPQHF.

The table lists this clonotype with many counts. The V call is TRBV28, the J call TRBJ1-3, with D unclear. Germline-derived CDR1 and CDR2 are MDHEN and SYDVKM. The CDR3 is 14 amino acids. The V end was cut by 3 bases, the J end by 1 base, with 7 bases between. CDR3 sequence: CASSFEGSGNTIYF. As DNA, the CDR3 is TGTGCCAGCAGTTTCGAGGGATCTGGAAACACCATATATTTT.

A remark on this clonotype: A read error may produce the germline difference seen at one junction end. The CDR3 sequence: CASSVAGRRQGQHF. CDR3 nucleotides: TGTGCCAGCAGCGTAGCAGGTCGAAGACAGGGGCAGCACTTC. The chain joins TRBV9 to TRBJ2-7; 8 bases agree with TRBD1. The CDR3 consists of 14 residues. CDR1 and CDR2 (germline): SGDLS, YYNGEE.

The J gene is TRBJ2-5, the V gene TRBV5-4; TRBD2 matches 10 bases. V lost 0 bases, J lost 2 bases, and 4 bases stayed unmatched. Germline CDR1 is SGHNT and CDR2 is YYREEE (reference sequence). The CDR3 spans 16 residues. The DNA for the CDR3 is TGTGCCAGCAGCTTGGAGAGGACTAGCGGACAAGAGACCCAGTACTTC. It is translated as CASSLERTSGQETQYF.

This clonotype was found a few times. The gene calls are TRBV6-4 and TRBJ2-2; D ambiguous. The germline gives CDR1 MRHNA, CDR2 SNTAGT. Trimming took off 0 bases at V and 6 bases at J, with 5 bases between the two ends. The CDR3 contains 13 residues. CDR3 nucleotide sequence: TGTGCCAGCAGTGACTCGTCCGCCGGGGAGCTGTTTTTT. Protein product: CASSDSSAGELFF.

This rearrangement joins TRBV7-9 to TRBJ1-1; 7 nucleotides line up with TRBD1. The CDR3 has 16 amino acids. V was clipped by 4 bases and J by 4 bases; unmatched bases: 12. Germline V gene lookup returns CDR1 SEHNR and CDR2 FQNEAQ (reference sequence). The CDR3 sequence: CASSSLDRWGGTEAFF. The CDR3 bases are TGTGCCAGCAGCTCTTTGGACAGGTGGGGGGGCACTGAAGCTTTCTTT.

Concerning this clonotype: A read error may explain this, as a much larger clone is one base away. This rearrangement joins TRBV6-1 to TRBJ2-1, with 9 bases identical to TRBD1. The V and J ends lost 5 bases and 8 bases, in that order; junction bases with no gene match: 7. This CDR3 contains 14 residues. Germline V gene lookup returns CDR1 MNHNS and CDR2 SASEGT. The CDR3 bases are TGTGCCAGCAGTAAACCTTGGACAGGGGATGAGCAGTTCTTC. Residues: CASSKPWTGDEQFF.

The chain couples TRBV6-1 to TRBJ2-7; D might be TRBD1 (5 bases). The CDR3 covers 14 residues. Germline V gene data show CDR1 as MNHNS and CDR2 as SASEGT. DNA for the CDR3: TGTGCCAGCAGGGAAGACAGTCCCTCCTACGAGCAGTACGTC. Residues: CASREDSPSYEQYV.

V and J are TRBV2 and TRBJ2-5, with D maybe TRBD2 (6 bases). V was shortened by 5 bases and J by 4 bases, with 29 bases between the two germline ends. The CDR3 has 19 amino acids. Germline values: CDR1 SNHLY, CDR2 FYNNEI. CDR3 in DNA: TGTGCCAGCAGTTGGACTGGCGGGGAGCAGGGTTTTGACGGAGAGACCCAGTACTTC. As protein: CASSWTGGEQGFDGETQYF.

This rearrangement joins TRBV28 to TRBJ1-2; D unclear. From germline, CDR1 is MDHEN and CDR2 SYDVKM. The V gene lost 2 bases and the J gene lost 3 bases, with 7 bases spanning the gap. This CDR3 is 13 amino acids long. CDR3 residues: CASSLSRDYGYTF. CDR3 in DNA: TGTGCCAGCAGTTTAAGCAGAGACTATGGCTACACCTTC.

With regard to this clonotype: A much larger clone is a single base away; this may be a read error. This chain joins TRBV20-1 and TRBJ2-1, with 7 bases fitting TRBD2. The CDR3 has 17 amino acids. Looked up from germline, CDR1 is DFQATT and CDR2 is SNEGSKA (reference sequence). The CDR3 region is CSARTVGGSEIYNEQCF. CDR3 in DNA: TGCAGTGCCCGTACGGTGGGAGGGAGTGAAATCTACAATGAGCAGTGCTTC.

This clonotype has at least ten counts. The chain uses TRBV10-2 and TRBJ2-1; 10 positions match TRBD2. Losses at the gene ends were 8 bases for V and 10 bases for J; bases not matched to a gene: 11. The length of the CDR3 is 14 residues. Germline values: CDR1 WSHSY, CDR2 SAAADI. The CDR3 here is CASSRLAGPREQFF. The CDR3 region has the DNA TGCGCCAGCTCCCGACTAGCGGGCCCGAGGGAGCAGTTCTTC.

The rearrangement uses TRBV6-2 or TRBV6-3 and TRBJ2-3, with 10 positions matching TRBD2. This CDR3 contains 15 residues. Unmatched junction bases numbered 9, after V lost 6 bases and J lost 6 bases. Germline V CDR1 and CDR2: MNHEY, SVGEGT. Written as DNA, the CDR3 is TGTGCCAGCAGGTTGCTAGCGGGAGTTGCGGATACGCAGTATTTT. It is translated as CASRLLAGVADTQYF.

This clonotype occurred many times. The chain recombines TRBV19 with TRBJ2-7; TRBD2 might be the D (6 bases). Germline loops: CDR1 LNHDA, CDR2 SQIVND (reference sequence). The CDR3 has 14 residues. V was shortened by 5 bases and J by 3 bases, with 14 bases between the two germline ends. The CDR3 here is CASSPTGLNYEQYF. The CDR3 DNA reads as TGTGCCAGTAGTCCGACGGGACTCAACTACGAGCAGTACTTC.

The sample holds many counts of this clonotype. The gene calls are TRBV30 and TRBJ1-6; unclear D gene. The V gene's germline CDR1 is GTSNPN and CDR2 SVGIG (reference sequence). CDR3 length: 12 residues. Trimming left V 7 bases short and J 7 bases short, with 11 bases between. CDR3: CASTGWNSPLHF. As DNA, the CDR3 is TGTGCCTCCACGGGATGGAATTCACCCCTCCACTTT.

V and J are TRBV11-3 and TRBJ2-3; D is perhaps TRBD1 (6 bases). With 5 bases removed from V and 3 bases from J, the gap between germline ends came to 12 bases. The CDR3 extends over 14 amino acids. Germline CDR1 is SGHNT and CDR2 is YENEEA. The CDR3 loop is CASSKQGATDTQYF. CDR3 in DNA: TGTGCCAGCAGCAAACAGGGAGCGACAGATACGCAGTATTTT.

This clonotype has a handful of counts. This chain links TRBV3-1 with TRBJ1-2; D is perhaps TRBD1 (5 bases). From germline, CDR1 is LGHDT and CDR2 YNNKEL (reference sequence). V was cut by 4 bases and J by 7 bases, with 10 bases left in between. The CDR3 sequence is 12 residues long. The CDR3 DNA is TGTGCCAGCAGCCGGGGGGTCTCTGGCTACACCTTC. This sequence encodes CASSRGVSGYTF.

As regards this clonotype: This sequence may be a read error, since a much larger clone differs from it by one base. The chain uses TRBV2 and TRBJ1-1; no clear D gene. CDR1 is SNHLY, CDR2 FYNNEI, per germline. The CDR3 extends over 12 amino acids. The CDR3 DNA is TGTGCCAGCATCGACACAATTAGAGCAGCTTCCTTT. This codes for CASIDTIRAASF.

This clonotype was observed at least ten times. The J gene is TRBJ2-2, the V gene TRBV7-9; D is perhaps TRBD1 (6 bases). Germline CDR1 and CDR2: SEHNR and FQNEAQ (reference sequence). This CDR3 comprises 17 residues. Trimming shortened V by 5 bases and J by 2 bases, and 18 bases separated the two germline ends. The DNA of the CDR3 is TGTGCCAGCAGCCCGAGACCCCTGGGACAAAACACCGGGGAGCTGTTTTTT. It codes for CASSPRPLGQNTGELFF.

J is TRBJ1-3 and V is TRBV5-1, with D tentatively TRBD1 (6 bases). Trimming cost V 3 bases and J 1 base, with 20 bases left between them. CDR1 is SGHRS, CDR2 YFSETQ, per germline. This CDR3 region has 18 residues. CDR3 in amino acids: CASSSPGPGTRSGNTIYF. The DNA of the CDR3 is TGCGCCAGCAGCTCACCGGGACCCGGGACACGTTCTGGAAACACCATATATTTT.

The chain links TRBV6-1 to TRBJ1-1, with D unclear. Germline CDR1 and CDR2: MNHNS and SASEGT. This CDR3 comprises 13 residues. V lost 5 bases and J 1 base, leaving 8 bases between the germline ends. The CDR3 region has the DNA TGTGCCAGCAGTTATATGGAGAACACTGAAGCTTTCTTT. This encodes CASSYMENTEAFF.

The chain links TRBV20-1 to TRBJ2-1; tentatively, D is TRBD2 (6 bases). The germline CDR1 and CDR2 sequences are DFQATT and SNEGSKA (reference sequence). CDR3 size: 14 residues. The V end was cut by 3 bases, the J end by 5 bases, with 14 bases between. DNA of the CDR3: TGCAGTGCTAGTGAGGACTACATGGACAATGAGCAGTTCTTC. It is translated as CSASEDYMDNEQFF.

This CDR3 is CASSLDHLYTDTQYF. The CDR3 DNA reads as TGTGCCAGCAGCTTAGACCATCTATACACAGATACGCAGTATTTT. J is TRBJ2-3 and V is TRBV7-9; D remains unclear. The CDR3 extends over 15 amino acids. From germline, CDR1 is SEHNR and CDR2 FQNEAQ (reference sequence). V lost 1 base and J lost 2, with 10 bases in between.

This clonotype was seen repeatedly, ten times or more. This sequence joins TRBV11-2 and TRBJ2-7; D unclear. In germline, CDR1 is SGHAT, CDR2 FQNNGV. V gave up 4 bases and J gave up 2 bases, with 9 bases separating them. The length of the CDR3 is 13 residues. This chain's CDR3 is CASSSLKAYEQYF. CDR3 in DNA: TGTGCCAGCAGCTCCCTTAAGGCCTACGAGCAGTACTTC.